This TCR beta chain was sequenced in a study of shared clonotypes between healthy human individuals. Deep was the level used in running the assay. About 30,000 T cell genomes, or roughly 180 ng DNA, went into the sorted-subset replicate PCRs. Measured with immunoSEQ multiplex PCR; TCRdb has only the in-frame clones, and not every one. The data contain approximately 2.4 million clones, under 97% of them seen just once; the ten biggest clones take up about 0.13%. This clone was counted once. Those who donated were healthy HIV-negative adults, with no recent acute infections or vaccinations reported. CD45RA-negative memory and CD45RA+ naive subsets were split from the CD4+ cells. V lost 4 bases to trimming and J lost 4 bases; unmatched junction nucleotides: 16. Germline CDR1 is SGHRS and CDR2 is YFSETQ. The CDR3 length is 17 residues.

This sequence originates from a young man in good health. The rearrangement joins TRBV5-1 to TRBJ2-7; 8 bases map to TRBD1. Sequenced sample: naive CD4+ T cells sorted from blood. Subset of the sample: CD45RA+ positively selected. The CDR3 sequence is CASSRPTGGEFEYEQYF. CDR3 sequence (DNA): TGCGCCAGCAGCCGTCCTACAGGGGGAGAATTCGAGTACGAGCAGTACTTC.